One T cell receptor (beta chain) is described in this entry. V gave up 7 bases and J gave up 7 bases, with 14 bases separating them. The CDR3 extends over 14 amino acids. Germline V CDR1 and CDR2: MNHNY, SVGAGI (reference sequence). The sample's treatment: 15 to 20 received Ad26.COV2.S at low or high dose, single or two shots; roughly 5 received placebo; per-sample allocation not given. Sampling took place 63 days after the first vaccine or placebo injection. Clones were sequenced by immunoSEQ multiplex PCR, and TCRdb holds only the in-frame ones, with some missing. The sample shows around 270,000 clones, around 88% of them seen only once. The data are from a study of Ad26.COV2.S vaccination and SARS-CoV-2 variants.

The sample in question was peripheral blood, obtained in a trial of Ad26.COV2.S vaccine versus placebo. This chain connects TRBV6-6 to TRBJ1-6; D remains ambiguous. This sequence originates from a person aged 18-60 years who received the Ad26.COV2.S COVID-19 vaccine or a placebo. CDR3 sequence: CASNGRGNNSPLHF. CDR3 DNA sequence: TGTGCCAGCAATGGGAGAGGAAACAATTCACCCCTCCACTTT.